Below are 22 T cell receptor beta chains sequenced from a single sample in a study of OX40 agonist ivuxolimab in advanced cancers. Generated by immunoSEQ multiplex PCR, the TCRdb table keeps only in-frame clones and is missing some. The sample carries roughly 62,000 clones, roughly 82% recorded once. The specimen comprised CD4+ or CD8+ T cells sorted from blood, sampled in a trial of the OX40 agonist ivuxolimab. These TCRs come from an adult with an advanced solid tumor such as melanoma, head and neck, liver or kidney cancer.

The V call is TRBV7-9, the J call TRBJ1-6, with 7 bases aligning to TRBD1. Losses at the gene ends were 5 bases for V and 6 bases for J; bases not matched to a gene: 4. This CDR3 has 14 residues. Per germline, CDR1 SEHNR and CDR2 FQNEAQ (reference sequence). The CDR3 DNA follows: TGTGCCAGCAGCCTCGGGACAGTTAATTCACCCCTCCACTTT. The encoded protein is CASSLGTVNSPLHF. The whole variable domain, filled in from reference TRBV7-9 and TRBJ1-6, reads DTGVSQNPRHKITKRGQNVTFRCDPISEHNRLYWYRQTLGQGPEFLTYFQNEAQLEKSRLLSDRFSAERPKGSFSTLEIQRTEQGDSAMYLCASSLGTVNSPLHFGNGTRLTVT.

V is TRBV10-3 and J is TRBJ1-1, with 7 bases fitting TRBD1. After removal of 6 bases from V and 1 base from J, the junction contained 2 bases not matched to a gene. Germline assignment: CDR1 ENHRY and CDR2 SYGVKD. The CDR3 consists of 13 residues. The CDR3 nucleotides read TGTGCCATCAGATGGGACAGGAACACTGAAGCTTTCTTT. Encoded protein: CAIRWDRNTEAFF.

Written as DNA, the CDR3 is TGTGCCAGCACACAACAGTCCAATTCACCCCTCCACTTT. Residues: CASTQQSNSPLHF. The V gene is TRBV11-2, the J gene TRBJ1-6, with no clear D. In germline, CDR1 is SGHAT, CDR2 FQNNGV. Trimming cost V 7 bases and J 7 bases, with 11 bases left between them. The CDR3 has 13 residues.

This clone was counted a few times. This chain links TRBV6-5 with TRBJ1-4, with D possibly TRBD1 on 6 matching bases. The CDR3 totals 13 residues. Per the germline V gene, CDR1 is MNHEY and CDR2 is SVGAGI. Trimming took off 6 bases at V and 8 bases at J, with 13 bases between the two ends. The CDR3 here is CASRTGKVEKLFF. CDR3 nucleotides: TGTGCCAGCAGAACAGGGAAGGTCGAAAAACTGTTTTTT.

In its sample, this clone was seen once. The V gene is TRBV6-5, the J gene TRBJ2-7; the D is unclear. With 2 bases removed from V and 6 bases from J, the gap between germline ends came to 8 bases. The CDR3 consists of 12 residues. CDR1 is MNHEY, CDR2 SVGAGI, per germline. The CDR3 DNA follows: TGTGCCAGCAGTTACCTGACGGGCGAGCAGTACTTC. This sequence encodes CASSYLTGEQYF.

The chain recombines TRBV2 with TRBJ2-7; D may be TRBD1 or TRBD2 (6 bases each). CDR1 is SNHLY, CDR2 FYNNEI, per germline. The CDR3 has 15 amino acids. The V end was cut by 2 bases, the J end by 7 bases, with 18 bases between. The CDR3 region is CASSELAEGGVEQYF. CDR3 nucleotides: TGTGCCAGCAGTGAACTGGCCGAGGGGGGTGTAGAGCAGTACTTC. The full variable domain, with the rest looked up from reference TRBV2 and TRBJ2-7, is EPEVTQTPSHQVTQMGQEVILRCVPISNHLYFYWYRQILGQKVEFLVSFYNNEISEKSEIFDDQFSVERPDGSNFTLKIRSTKLEDSAMYFCASSELAEGGVEQYFGPGTRLTVT.

The rearrangement links TRBV19 to TRBJ2-4; tentative D call: TRBD1 (7 bases). The CDR3 spans 17 residues. With 8 bases removed from V and 3 bases from J, the gap between germline ends came to 23 bases. Germline CDR1 is LNHDA and CDR2 is SQIVND (reference sequence). Here the CDR3 reads CASGPVTGVGGKNIQYF. The CDR3 nucleotides are TGTGCCAGTGGCCCAGTAACAGGGGTGGGGGGCAAAAACATTCAGTACTTC.

The chain is built from TRBV5-1 and TRBJ1-6; D remains ambiguous. Germline CDR1 reads SGHRS; CDR2 reads YFSETQ. This CDR3 contains 15 residues. Trimming pared 7 bases from V and 0 bases from J, leaving 11 bases between. CDR3 residues: CASGSGSSYNSPLHF. The CDR3, as DNA: TGCGCCAGCGGTTCGGGGAGCTCCTATAATTCACCCCTCCACTTT.

The rearrangement uses TRBV7-3 and TRBJ2-2; no clear D gene. Germline values: CDR1 SGHTA, CDR2 FQGTGA. The length of the CDR3 is 12 residues. Deletions cut 6 bases from V and 8 bases from J, with 10 bases between. The CDR3 sequence is CASRSSGGELFF. CDR3 sequence (DNA): TGTGCCAGCAGGTCCAGTGGAGGGGAGCTGTTTTTT. The variable domain in full, completed from reference TRBV7-3 and TRBJ2-2, reads GAGVSQTPSNKVTEKGKYVELRCDPISGHTALYWYRQSLGQGPEFLIYFQGTGAADDSGLPNDRFFAVRPEGSVSTLKIQRTERGDSAVYLCASRSSGGELFFGEGSRLTVL.

The gene calls are TRBV7-9 and TRBJ2-7; D is perhaps TRBD1 (6 bases). Germline loops: CDR1 SEHNR, CDR2 FQNEAQ (reference sequence). The CDR3 has 14 amino acids. V was shortened by 5 bases and J by 2 bases, with 13 bases between the two germline ends. This chain's CDR3 is CASSPRGYPYEQYF. The CDR3 nucleotides read TGTGCCAGCAGCCCGAGGGGGTACCCCTACGAGCAGTACTTC.

The chain recombines TRBV7-2 with TRBJ1-5, with 7 nucleotides matching TRBD1. This CDR3 spans 13 amino acids. With 4 bases clipped from V and 8 bases from J, the junction kept 5 bases outside the gene matches. Germline assignment: CDR1 SGHTA and CDR2 FQGNSA. CDR3 in amino acids: CASSSDRVKPQHF. The CDR3 bases are TGTGCCAGCAGCTCCGACAGGGTTAAGCCCCAGCATTTT.

J is TRBJ1-4 and V is TRBV27; D is possibly TRBD1 (6 bases). V dropped 5 bases and J dropped 7 bases, with 17 bases sitting between them. The germline V gene has CDR1 MNHEY and CDR2 SMNVEV (reference sequence). The CDR3 consists of 15 residues. DNA of the CDR3: TGTGCCAGCAGTCCGCGTGTACAGGGACGTGAAAAACTGTTTTTT. This encodes CASSPRVQGREKLFF.

This chain uses TRBV6-1 with TRBJ1-5; TRBD1 aligns across 10 bases. The CDR3 runs to 18 residues. Trimming removed 4 bases from V and 2 bases from J; junction bases left unmatched: 11. The V gene's germline CDR1 is MNHNS and CDR2 SASEGT. The CDR3 sequence is CASSGPLTTGGGNQPQHF. The DNA of the CDR3 is TGTGCCAGCAGTGGGCCCTTAACGACAGGGGGCGGCAATCAGCCCCAGCATTTT.

J is TRBJ2-1 and V is TRBV5-6; the match to TRBD2 covers 7 bases. Germline loops: CDR1 SGHDT, CDR2 YYEEEE. This CDR3 contains 16 residues. Trimming removed 3 bases from V and 2 bases from J; junction bases left unmatched: 8. The CDR3 here is CASSSLAGTTYNEQFF. The DNA of the CDR3 is TGTGCCAGCAGCTCCTTAGCGGGTACAACCTACAATGAGCAGTTCTTC.

The chain joins TRBV6-6 to TRBJ1-5; tentatively, D is TRBD1 (6 bases). The CDR3 loop spans 13 amino acids. Trimming pared 6 bases from V and 9 bases from J, leaving 15 bases between. Germline V gives CDR1 MNHNY, CDR2 SVGAGI (reference sequence). The CDR3 DNA reads TGTGCCAGCAGCCTCGCAGGGGCTGGGCCCCAGCATTTT. Its translation is CASSLAGAGPQHF.

In regard to this clone: A read error may account for a junction end that differs from germline. The chain recombines TRBV2 with TRBJ1-2; 9 positions agree with TRBD1. This CDR3 has 15 residues. Germline CDR1 and CDR2: SNHLY and FYNNEI. The CDR3, as DNA: TGTGCCAGCCGTGACTGGACAGGGGAGAACTATGGCTACACCTTC. Translating gives CASRDWTGENYGYTF.

J is TRBJ2-7 and V is TRBV7-9; D ambiguous. Germline CDR1 is SEHNR and CDR2 is FQNEAQ (reference sequence). CDR3 length: 14 amino acids. V was shortened by 5 bases and J by 3 bases, with 14 bases between the two germline ends. CDR3: CASSPSGRDYEQYF. The CDR3 nucleotides are TGTGCCAGCAGCCCATCCGGTCGAGACTACGAGCAGTACTTC.

The V and J genes are TRBV7-9 and TRBJ1-2; D not certain. The CDR3 runs 13 residues. V was trimmed by 5 bases and J by 6 bases, leaving 13 bases between them. Germline values: CDR1 SEHNR, CDR2 FQNEAQ (reference sequence). For the CDR3, the DNA is TGTGCCAGCAGCCTAATCCGGGGTGATGGCTACACCTTC. Translation: CASSLIRGDGYTF.

Notes on this clone: One end of the junction does not line up with germline, which may come from a read error. The chain joins TRBV7-7 to TRBJ2-7; 8 nucleotides line up with TRBD2. CDR1 is SSHAT, CDR2 FNYEAQ, per germline (reference sequence). The CDR3 sequence is 14 residues long. The CDR3, as DNA: TGTGCTAGCAGCCCTACGGGGGGGTCCTACGAGCAGTACTTC. Its translation: CASSPTGGSYEQYF.

The CDR3 loop is CASSLQVNTEAFF. The CDR3 coding sequence is TGTGCCAGCAGCTTACAAGTGAACACTGAAGCTTTCTTT. The chain uses TRBV7-9 and TRBJ1-1; D unresolved. The CDR3 is made up of 13 amino acids. V gave up 2 bases and J gave up 0 bases, with 4 bases separating them. Germline values: CDR1 SEHNR, CDR2 FQNEAQ (reference sequence).

The rearrangement joins TRBV18 to TRBJ2-7; a possible D gene is TRBD2 (6 bases). The CDR3 length is 15 residues. Germline values: CDR1 KGHSH, CDR2 LQKENI. Trimming stripped 0 bases from V and 1 base from J, with 10 bases between. This CDR3 reads CASSPPGGLSYEQYF. The CDR3 DNA is TGTGCCAGCTCACCACCTGGGGGGTTGTCCTACGAGCAGTACTTC.

V gene TRBV28 combines with J gene TRBJ1-5; TRBD1 is a possible D gene (5 bases). Germline lookup yields CDR1 MDHEN and CDR2 SYDVKM. This CDR3 is built from 18 residues. Between the trimmed V and J ends, which lost 5 bases and 0 bases, there was a span of 20 bases. The DNA of the CDR3 is TGTGCCAGCAGTCGATCCGGGGTACAGGCTTATAGCAATCAGCCCCAGCATTTT. Protein sequence: CASSRSGVQAYSNQPQHF.